One sample yielded the 5 T cell receptor beta chains listed below, sequenced in a study of T cells in Graves' hyperthyroidism and ophthalmopathy. Researchers amplified the TCR beta CDR3 regions from RNA transcripts. In the first-round RT-PCR of the TCR CDR3, the HTBI primer set was used. MiXCR, run by TCRdb on the multiplex PCR reads, gives a single entry per CDR3 protein. The profile shows about 420,000 distinct CDR3 sequences, approximately 15% of them singletons. What was sequenced was blood. These TCRs come from a woman younger than 30 with Graves' hyperthyroidism.

This clonotype was counted at least ten times. The chain couples TRBV3-1 to TRBJ2-5, with 8 bases identical to TRBD2. With 4 bases clipped from V and 5 bases from J, the junction kept 18 bases outside the gene matches. This CDR3 is 18 amino acids long. Germline loops: CDR1 LGHDT, CDR2 YNNKEL (reference sequence). Here the CDR3 reads CASSPPIEPAGVVETQYF. CDR3 nucleotide sequence: TGTGCCAGCAGCCCACCGATTGAGCCAGCGGGAGTGGTTGAGACCCAGTACTTC.

This clonotype has just a few counts. The chain combines TRBV6-2 or TRBV6-3 with TRBJ1-5, with D perhaps matching TRBD1 (6 bases). V gave up 3 bases and J gave up 8 bases, with 11 bases separating them. CDR3 length equals 13 residues. Germline CDR1 is MNHEY and CDR2 is SVGEGT. The chain's CDR3 is CASSYKYREPQHF. The CDR3 coding sequence is TGTGCCAGCAGTTATAAATACAGGGAGCCCCAGCATTTT.

In its sample, this clonotype was seen many times. The chain joins TRBV6-2 or TRBV6-3 to TRBJ1-1, with a weak D call TRBD1 (6 bases). The CDR3 contains 17 residues. From germline, CDR1 is MNHEY and CDR2 SVGEGT. Trimming shortened V by 6 bases and J by 0 bases, and 20 bases separated the two germline ends. CDR3 coding DNA: TGTGCCAGCAGGGGGGCACGGGGGGCCGGCATGAACACTGAAGCTTTCTTT. This encodes CASRGARGAGMNTEAFF.

The chain recombines TRBV9 with TRBJ2-7; 7 bases fit TRBD2. The trim removed 4 bases at V and 4 bases at J, leaving 14 bases unmatched. CDR3 length: 16 amino acids. Per the germline V gene, CDR1 is SGDLS and CDR2 is YYNGEE. For the CDR3, the DNA is TGTGCCAGCAGCCGGCTTGGCGGGAGCCCTAGTTACGAGCAGTACTTC. As protein: CASSRLGGSPSYEQYF.

Only a few counts were recorded for this clonotype. The rearrangement joins TRBV7-2 to TRBJ1-5, with D unresolved. Germline lookup yields CDR1 SGHTA and CDR2 FQGNSA. Trimming shortened V by 3 bases and J by 8 bases, and 14 bases separated the two germline ends. The CDR3 runs to 14 residues. In nucleotides, the CDR3 is TGTGCCAGCAGCTTTAATCCCCAATTAGAGCCCCAGCATTTT. This gives the protein CASSFNPQLEPQHF.